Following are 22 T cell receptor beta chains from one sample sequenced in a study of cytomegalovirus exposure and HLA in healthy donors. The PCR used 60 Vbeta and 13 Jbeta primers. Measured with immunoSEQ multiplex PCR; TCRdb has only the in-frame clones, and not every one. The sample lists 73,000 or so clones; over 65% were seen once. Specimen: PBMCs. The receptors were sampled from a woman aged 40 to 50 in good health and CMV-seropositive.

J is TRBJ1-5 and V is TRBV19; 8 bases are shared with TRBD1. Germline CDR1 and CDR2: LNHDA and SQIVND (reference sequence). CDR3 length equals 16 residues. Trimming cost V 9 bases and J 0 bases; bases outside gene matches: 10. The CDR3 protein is CASLDRGKHSNQPQHF. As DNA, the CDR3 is TGTGCCAGCCTCGACAGGGGAAAACATAGCAATCAGCCCCAGCATTTT.

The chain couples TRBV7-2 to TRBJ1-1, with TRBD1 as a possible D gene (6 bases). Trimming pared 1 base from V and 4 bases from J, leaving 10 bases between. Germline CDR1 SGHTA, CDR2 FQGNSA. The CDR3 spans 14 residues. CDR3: CASSLDRAPTEAFF. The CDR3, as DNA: TGTGCCAGCAGCTTAGACAGGGCCCCCACTGAAGCTTTCTTT.

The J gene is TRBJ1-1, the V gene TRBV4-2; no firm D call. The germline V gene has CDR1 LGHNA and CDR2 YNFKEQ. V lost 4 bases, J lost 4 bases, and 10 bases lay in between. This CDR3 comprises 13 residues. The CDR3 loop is CASSRDIATEAFF. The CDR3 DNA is TGTGCCAGCAGCCGCGATATTGCCACTGAAGCTTTCTTT.

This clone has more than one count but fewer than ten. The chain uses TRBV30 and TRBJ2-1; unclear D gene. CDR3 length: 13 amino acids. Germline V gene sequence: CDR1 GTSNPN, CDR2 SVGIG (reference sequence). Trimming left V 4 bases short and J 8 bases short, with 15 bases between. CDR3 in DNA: TGTGCCTGGAATTCGGGTTTTAGAGATGAGCAGTTCTTC. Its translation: CAWNSGFRDEQFF.

CDR3 sequence: CSVDRGGSSYGYTF. Here the CDR3 DNA reads TGCAGCGTTGACCGAGGGGGCAGTAGCTATGGCTACACCTTC. The chain uses TRBV29-1 and TRBJ1-2, with 7 bases identical to TRBD1. V lost 3 bases to trimming and J lost 4 bases; unmatched junction nucleotides: 8. The CDR3 is 14 residues long. Per the germline V gene, CDR1 is SQVTM and CDR2 is ANQGSEA.

The CDR3 protein is CASSLVAGVLYEQYF. CDR3 bases: TGTGCCAGCAGCCTCGTTGCGGGGGTCTTATACGAGCAGTACTTC. The chain recombines TRBV6-5 with TRBJ2-7; 7 nucleotides agree with TRBD2. Germline V CDR1 and CDR2: MNHEY, SVGAGI. J was trimmed by 4 bases and V by 6 bases; bases with no gene match: 12. The CDR3 totals 15 residues.

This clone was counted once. The CDR3 reads CASSHAWGLPSYEQYF. CDR3 DNA: TGCGCCAGCAGCCATGCTTGGGGACTGCCATCCTACGAGCAGTACTTC. This sequence joins TRBV4-3 and TRBJ2-7; tentatively, D is TRBD2 (6 bases). V gave up 3 bases and J gave up 1 base, with 16 bases separating them. The CDR3 extends over 16 amino acids. The germline CDR1 and CDR2 sequences are LGHNA and YSLEER.

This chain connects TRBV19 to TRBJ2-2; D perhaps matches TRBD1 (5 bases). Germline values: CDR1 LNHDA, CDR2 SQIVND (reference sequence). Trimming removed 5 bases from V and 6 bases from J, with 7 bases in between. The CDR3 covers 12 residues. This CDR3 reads CASSSGSGELFF. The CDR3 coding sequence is TGTGCCAGTAGTTCAGGGTCCGGGGAGCTGTTTTTT. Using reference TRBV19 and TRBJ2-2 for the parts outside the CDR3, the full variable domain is DGGITQSPKYLFRKEGQNVTLSCEQNLNHDAMYWYRQDPGQGLRLIYYSQIVNDFQKGDIAEGYSVSREKKESFPLTVTSAQKNPTAFYLCASSSGSGELFFGEGSRLTVL.

The CDR3 coding sequence is TGCGCCAGCAGCCAATCTCCGGCCGGGGTAACTGAAGCTTTCTTT. Encoded protein: CASSQSPAGVTEAFF. The chain combines TRBV4-1 with TRBJ1-1; D unclear. The CDR3 extends over 15 amino acids. CDR1 MGHRA and CDR2 YSYEKL come from the germline V gene. V was pared by 2 bases and J by 5 bases, with 15 bases between.

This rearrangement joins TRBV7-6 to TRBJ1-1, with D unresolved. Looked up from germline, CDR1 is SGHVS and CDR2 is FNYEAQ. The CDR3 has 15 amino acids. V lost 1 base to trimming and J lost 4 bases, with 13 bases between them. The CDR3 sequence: CASSLGGSAVTEAFF. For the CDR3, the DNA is TGTGCCAGCAGCTTAGGAGGATCTGCGGTCACTGAAGCTTTCTTT.

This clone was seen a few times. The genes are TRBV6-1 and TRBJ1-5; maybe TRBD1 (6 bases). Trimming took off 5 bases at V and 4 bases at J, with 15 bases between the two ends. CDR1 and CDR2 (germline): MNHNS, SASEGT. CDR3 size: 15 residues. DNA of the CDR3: TGTGCCAGCAGTTCACAGGGCACTTTAAATCAGCCCCAGCATTTT. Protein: CASSSQGTLNQPQHF.

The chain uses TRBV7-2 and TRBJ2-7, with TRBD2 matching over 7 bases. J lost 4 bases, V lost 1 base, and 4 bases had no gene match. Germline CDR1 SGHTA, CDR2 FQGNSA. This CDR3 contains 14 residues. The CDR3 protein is CASSLGTSQYEQYF. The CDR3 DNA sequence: TGTGCCAGCAGCTTAGGGACTAGTCAATACGAGCAGTACTTC.

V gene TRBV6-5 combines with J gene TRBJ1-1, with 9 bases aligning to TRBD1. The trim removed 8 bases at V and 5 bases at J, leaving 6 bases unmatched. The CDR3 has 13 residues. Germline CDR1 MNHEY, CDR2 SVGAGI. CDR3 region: CASDPTGGTEAFF. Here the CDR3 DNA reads TGTGCCAGCGATCCGACAGGGGGGACTGAAGCTTTCTTT.

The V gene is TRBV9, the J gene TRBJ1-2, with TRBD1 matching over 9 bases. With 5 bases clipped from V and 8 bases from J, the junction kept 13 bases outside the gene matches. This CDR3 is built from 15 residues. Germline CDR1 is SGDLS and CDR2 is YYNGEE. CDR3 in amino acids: CASSATPGQGDGYTF. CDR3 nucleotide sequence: TGTGCCAGCAGTGCTACACCGGGACAGGGTGACGGCTACACCTTC. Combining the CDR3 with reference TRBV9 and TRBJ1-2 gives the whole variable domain DSGVTQTPKHLITATGQRVTLRCSPRSGDLSVYWYQQSLDQGLQFLIQYYNGEERAKGNILERFSAQQFPDLHSELNLSSLELGDSALYFCASSATPGQGDGYTFGSGTRLTVV.

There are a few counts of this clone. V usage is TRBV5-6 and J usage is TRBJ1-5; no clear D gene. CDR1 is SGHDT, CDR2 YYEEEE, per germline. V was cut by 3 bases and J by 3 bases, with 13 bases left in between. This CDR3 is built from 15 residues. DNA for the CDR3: TGTGCCAGCAGCTCCCGGGATTTCTTCAATCAGCCCCAGCATTTT. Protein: CASSSRDFFNQPQHF.

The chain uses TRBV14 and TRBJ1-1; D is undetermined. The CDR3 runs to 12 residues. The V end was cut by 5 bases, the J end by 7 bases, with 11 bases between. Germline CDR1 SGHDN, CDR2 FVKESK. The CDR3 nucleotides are TGTGCCAGCAGCTACGGAGGGTTTGAAGCTTTCTTT. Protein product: CASSYGGFEAFF.

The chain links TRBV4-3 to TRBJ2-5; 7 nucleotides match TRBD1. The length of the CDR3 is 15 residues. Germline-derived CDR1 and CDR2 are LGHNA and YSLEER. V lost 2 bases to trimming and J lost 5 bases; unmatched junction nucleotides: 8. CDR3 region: CASSQLDRFGETQYF. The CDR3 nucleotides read TGCGCCAGCAGCCAATTGGACAGGTTTGGGGAGACCCAGTACTTC.

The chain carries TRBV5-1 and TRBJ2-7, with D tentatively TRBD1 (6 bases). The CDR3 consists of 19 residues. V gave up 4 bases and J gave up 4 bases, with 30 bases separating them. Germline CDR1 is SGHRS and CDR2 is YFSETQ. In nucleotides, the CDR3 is TGCGCCAGCAGCATTCCTCCGGGACACGAAGGAGTAACGGGGTACGAGCAGTACTTC. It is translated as CASSIPPGHEGVTGYEQYF.

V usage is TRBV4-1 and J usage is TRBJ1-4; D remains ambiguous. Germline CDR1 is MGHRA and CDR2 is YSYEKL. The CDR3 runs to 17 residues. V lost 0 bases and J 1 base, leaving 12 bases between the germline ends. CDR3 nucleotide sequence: TGCGCCAGCAGCCAAGATAATACGCGCGGAACTAATGAAAAACTGTTTTTT. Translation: CASSQDNTRGTNEKLFF.

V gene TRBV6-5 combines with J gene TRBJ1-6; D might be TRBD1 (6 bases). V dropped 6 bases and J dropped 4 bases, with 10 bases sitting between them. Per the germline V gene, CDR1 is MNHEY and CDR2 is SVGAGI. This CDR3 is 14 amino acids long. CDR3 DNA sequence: TGTGCCAGCAGCAGCAGGGGTTATAATTCACCCCTCCACTTT. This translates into CASSSRGYNSPLHF.

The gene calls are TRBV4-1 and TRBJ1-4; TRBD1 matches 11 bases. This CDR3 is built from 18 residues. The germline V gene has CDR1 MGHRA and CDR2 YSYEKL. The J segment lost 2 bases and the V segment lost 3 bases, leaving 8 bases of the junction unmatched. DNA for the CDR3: TGCGCCAGCAGCCATATAATCGGACAGGGGGCGACTAATGAAAAACTGTTTTTT. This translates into CASSHIIGQGATNEKLFF.

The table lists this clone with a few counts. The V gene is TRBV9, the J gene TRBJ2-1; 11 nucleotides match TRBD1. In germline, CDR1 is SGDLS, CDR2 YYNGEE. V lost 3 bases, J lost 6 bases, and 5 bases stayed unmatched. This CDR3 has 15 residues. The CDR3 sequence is CASSGRDRGVNEQFF. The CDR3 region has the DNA TGTGCCAGCAGCGGAAGGGACAGGGGGGTCAATGAGCAGTTCTTC.